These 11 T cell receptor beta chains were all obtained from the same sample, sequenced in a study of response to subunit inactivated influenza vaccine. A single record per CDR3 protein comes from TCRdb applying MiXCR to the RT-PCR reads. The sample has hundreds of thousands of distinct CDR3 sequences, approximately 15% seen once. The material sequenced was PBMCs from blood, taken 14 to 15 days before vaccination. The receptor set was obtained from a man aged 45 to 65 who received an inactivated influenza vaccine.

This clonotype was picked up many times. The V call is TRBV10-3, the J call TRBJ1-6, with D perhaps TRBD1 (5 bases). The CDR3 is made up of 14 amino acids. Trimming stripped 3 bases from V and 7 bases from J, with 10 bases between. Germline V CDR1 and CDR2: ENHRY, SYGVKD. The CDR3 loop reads CAISEGQGNSPLHF. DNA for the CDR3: TGTGCCATCAGTGAAGGGCAGGGAAATTCACCCCTCCACTTT.

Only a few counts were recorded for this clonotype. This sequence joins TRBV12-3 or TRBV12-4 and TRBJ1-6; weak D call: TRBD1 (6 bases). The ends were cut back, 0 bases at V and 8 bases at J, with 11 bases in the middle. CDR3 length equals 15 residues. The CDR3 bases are TGTGCCAGCAGTTTAGCGCACGGGGGCGATTCACCCCTCCACTTT. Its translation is CASSLAHGGDSPLHF.

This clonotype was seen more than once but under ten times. The CDR3 sequence: CATSSSGTRYNEQFF. The CDR3 DNA follows: TGTGCCACCAGCAGCTCCGGGACTAGATACAATGAGCAGTTCTTC. The chain joins TRBV15 to TRBJ2-1; 8 positions match TRBD2. CDR1 is LNHNV and CDR2 is YYDKDF in the germline V gene (reference sequence). The CDR3 runs to 15 residues. V lost 3 bases to trimming and J lost 4 bases; unmatched junction nucleotides: 5.

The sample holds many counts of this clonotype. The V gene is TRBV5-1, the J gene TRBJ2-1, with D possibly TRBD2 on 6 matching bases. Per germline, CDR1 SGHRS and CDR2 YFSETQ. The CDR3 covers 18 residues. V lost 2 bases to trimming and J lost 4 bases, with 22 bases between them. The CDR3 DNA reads TGCGCCAGCAGCTTTCGTCCGGGCGGGGTCAAAATTTACAATGAGCAGTTCTTC. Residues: CASSFRPGGVKIYNEQFF.

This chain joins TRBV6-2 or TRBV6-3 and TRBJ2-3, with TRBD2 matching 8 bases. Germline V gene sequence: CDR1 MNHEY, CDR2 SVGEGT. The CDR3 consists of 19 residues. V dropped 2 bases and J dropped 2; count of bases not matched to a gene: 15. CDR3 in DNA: TGTGCCAGCAGTTACCTCCTAACGGGAGGGCCACAAACCACAGATACGCAGTATTTT. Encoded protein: CASSYLLTGGPQTTDTQYF.

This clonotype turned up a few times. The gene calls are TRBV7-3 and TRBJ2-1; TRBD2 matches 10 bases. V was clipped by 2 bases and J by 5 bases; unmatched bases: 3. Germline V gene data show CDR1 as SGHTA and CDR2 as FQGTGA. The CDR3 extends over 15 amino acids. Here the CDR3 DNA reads TGTGCCAGCAGCTTATCCGGGACTAGCGACAATGAGCAGTTCTTC. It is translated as CASSLSGTSDNEQFF.

In DNA form, the CDR3 reads TGCGCCAGCAGCTTGGTCTCAGGGGGAGCTGAAGCTTTCTTT. It encodes CASSLVSGGAEAFF. This chain connects TRBV5-1 to TRBJ1-1; TRBD1 matches 7 bases. The CDR3 length is 14 residues. With V trimmed by 0 bases and J by 6 bases, 5 bases remained unmatched. Germline CDR1 SGHRS, CDR2 YFSETQ.

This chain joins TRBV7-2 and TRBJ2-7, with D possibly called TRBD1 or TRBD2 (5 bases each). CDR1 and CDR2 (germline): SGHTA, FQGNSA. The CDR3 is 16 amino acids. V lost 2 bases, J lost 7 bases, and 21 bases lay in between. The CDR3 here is CASSLLRGRSMEEQYF. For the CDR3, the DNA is TGTGCCAGCAGCTTACTCCGGGGCAGATCCATGGAAGAGCAGTACTTC.

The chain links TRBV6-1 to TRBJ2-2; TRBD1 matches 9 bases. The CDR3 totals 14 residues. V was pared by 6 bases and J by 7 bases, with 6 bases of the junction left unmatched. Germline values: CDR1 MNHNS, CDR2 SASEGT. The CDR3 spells CASREGQGGGELFF. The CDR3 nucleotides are TGTGCCAGCAGGGAGGGACAGGGCGGCGGGGAGCTGTTTTTT.

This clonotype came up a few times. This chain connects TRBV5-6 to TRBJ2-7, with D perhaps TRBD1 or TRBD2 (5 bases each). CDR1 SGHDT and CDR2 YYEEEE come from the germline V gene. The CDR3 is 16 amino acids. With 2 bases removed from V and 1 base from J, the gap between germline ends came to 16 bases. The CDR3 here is CASSFITGTGSYEQYF. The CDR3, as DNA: TGTGCCAGCAGCTTTATAACCGGGACGGGGTCCTACGAGCAGTACTTC.

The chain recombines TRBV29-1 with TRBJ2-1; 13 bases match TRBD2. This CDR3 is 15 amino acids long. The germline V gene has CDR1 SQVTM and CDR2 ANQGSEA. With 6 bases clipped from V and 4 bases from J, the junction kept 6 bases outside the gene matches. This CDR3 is CSVWTSGRTYNEQFF. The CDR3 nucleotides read TGCAGCGTATGGACTAGCGGGAGAACTTACAATGAGCAGTTCTTC.